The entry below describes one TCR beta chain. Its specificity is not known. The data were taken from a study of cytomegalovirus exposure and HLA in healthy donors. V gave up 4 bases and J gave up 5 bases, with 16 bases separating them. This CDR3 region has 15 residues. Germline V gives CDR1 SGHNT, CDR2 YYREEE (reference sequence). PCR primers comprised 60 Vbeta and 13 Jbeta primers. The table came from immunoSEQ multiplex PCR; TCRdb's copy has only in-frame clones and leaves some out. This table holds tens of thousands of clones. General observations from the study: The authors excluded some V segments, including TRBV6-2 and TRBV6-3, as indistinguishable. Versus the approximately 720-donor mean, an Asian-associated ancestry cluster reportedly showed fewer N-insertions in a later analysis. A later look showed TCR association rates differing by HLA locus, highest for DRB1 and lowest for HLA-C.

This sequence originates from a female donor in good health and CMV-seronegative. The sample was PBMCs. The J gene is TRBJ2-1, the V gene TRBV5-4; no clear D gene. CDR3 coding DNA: TGTGCCAGCAGCCAGCCCATGGGCCCTGACAATGAGCAGTTCTTC. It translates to CASSQPMGPDNEQFF. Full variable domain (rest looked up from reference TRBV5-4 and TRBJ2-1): ETGVTQSPTHLIKTRGQQVTLRCSSQSGHNTVSWYQQALGQGPQFIFQYYREEENGRGNFPPRFSGLQFPNYSSELNVNALELDDSALYLCASSQPMGPDNEQFFGPGTRLTVL.